The table lists the clone carrying this T cell receptor (beta chain) with a few counts. Its antigen is not known. This record comes from a study of T cell repertoires in cytomegalovirus infection. As for the study in general: Recently identified HLA-C-restricted and well-studied HLA-B-restricted CMV epitopes were used. Indicated by public TCR beta signatures were CMV infection and matching HLA type. Findings and limits, study-wide: CMV-specific TCR beta clonotypes restricted by HLA-C were the ones dominating the ex vivo response. The study identified carriers of CMV plus the relevant HLA from cumulative public TCR beta family frequency.

TCRdb called the reads again in MiXCR, with one record for every CDR3 protein. The profile covers hundreds of thousands of distinct CDR3 sequences, with about 27% appearing a single time and 15% to 20% taken by the ten largest. Trimming took off 4 bases at V and 6 bases at J, with 16 bases between the two ends. Germline loops: CDR1 SGHVT, CDR2 SQSDAQ. There are 15 residues in the CDR3. This chain connects TRBV7-4 to TRBJ1-5; weak D call: TRBD1 (6 bases). This material consisted of cultured PBMCs, taken from culture after CMV antigen stimulation. The origin of this receptor is a human donor in good health (CMV status not recorded). Some clones in this sample may be carry-over from other donors' samples. This CDR3 is CASSSNQGSGQPQHF. The CDR3 bases are TGTGCCAGCAGCTCGAATCAGGGGAGCGGTCAGCCCCAGCATTTT.